This T cell receptor (beta chain) derives from a study of blood T cell repertoires in COVID-19. TCRdb's copy holds only in-frame clones and misses some; the assay was immunoSEQ multiplex PCR. The sample yields some 250,000 clones, 81% seen once. This CDR3 comprises 12 residues. The germline V and J ends were trimmed by 6 bases and 8 bases, with 13 bases remaining between them. J is TRBJ1-2 and V is TRBV12-3 or TRBV12-4; D remains unclear. The sequence was collected from a woman older than 75 with acute or convalescent COVID-19. Sequencing was done on a sample of peripheral blood. The CDR3 protein is CASRRELMGYTF. Written as DNA, the CDR3 is TGTGCCAGCAGACGGGAATTGATGGGCTACACCTTC.